These 2 T cell receptor beta chains were all obtained from the same sample, sequenced in a study of blood T cells in healthy people across ages. Then a second PCR, running roughly 7 to 11 cycles, was carried out with a sample-barcoded 5' primer and a J-beta primer mix. TCRdb analysed the 5' RACE reads with MiXCR anew, one entry per CDR3 protein. The table shows approximately 600,000 distinct CDR3 sequences, with about 54% occurring only once. Sequencing was performed on blood. Receptors originate from a man aged 60 to 69 in good health.

V gene TRBV20-1 combines with J gene TRBJ2-5, with TRBD2 identical over 7 bases. There are 16 residues in the CDR3. The germline gives CDR1 DFQATT, CDR2 SNEGSKA (reference sequence). V trimming: 0 bases; J trimming: 0 bases; junction bases outside the gene matches: 7. Here the CDR3 DNA reads TGCAGTGCTAGAGATTTGGCTAGCGGCCACCAAGAGACCCAGTACTTC. Its translation: CSARDLASGHQETQYF.

The chain links TRBV6-2 or TRBV6-3 to TRBJ2-7, with 7 bases identical to TRBD1. The CDR3 is 17 amino acids. Germline lookup yields CDR1 MNHEY and CDR2 SVGEGT. V shed 1 base, J shed 0 bases, and the junction held 9 bases outside the gene matches. CDR3 DNA sequence: TGTGCCAGCAGTTACTTTTCCGGACAGGTCTACTCCTACGAGCAGTACTTC. Translation: CASSYFSGQVYSYEQYF.